This T cell receptor beta chain was recovered during a study of T-cell memory formation after mild COVID-19. In the study overall: TCR clusters showed largely donor specificity.

5'RACE primed at constant segments yielded TCR alpha and TCR beta cDNA libraries bearing sample barcodes and UMIs. TCRdb recomputed calls from the 5' RACE reads with MiXCR, one row per CDR3 protein. This table holds about 470,000 distinct CDR3 sequences, approximately 23% found once. As regards this clonotype: Its antigen remains unknown.

Points from the study as a whole: There were some responding clones in pre-infection memory, which suggested that cross-reactive memory had joined.

Looked up from germline, CDR1 is SNHLY and CDR2 is FYNNEI. The CDR3 is made up of 13 amino acids. Trimming cost V 6 bases and J 3 bases, with 9 bases left between them. The sequenced sample was PBMCs or a T cell subset sorted from them (not recorded which). The receptor was derived from an adult woman who had mild COVID-19 (a few samples of this study predate the infection). Cell type and time point are not known. The chain couples TRBV2 to TRBJ1-5; TRBD1 might be the D (5 bases). This chain's CDR3 is CASRGDHNQPQHF. CDR3 nucleotides: TGTGCCAGCAGGGGGGACCACAATCAGCCCCAGCATTTT.